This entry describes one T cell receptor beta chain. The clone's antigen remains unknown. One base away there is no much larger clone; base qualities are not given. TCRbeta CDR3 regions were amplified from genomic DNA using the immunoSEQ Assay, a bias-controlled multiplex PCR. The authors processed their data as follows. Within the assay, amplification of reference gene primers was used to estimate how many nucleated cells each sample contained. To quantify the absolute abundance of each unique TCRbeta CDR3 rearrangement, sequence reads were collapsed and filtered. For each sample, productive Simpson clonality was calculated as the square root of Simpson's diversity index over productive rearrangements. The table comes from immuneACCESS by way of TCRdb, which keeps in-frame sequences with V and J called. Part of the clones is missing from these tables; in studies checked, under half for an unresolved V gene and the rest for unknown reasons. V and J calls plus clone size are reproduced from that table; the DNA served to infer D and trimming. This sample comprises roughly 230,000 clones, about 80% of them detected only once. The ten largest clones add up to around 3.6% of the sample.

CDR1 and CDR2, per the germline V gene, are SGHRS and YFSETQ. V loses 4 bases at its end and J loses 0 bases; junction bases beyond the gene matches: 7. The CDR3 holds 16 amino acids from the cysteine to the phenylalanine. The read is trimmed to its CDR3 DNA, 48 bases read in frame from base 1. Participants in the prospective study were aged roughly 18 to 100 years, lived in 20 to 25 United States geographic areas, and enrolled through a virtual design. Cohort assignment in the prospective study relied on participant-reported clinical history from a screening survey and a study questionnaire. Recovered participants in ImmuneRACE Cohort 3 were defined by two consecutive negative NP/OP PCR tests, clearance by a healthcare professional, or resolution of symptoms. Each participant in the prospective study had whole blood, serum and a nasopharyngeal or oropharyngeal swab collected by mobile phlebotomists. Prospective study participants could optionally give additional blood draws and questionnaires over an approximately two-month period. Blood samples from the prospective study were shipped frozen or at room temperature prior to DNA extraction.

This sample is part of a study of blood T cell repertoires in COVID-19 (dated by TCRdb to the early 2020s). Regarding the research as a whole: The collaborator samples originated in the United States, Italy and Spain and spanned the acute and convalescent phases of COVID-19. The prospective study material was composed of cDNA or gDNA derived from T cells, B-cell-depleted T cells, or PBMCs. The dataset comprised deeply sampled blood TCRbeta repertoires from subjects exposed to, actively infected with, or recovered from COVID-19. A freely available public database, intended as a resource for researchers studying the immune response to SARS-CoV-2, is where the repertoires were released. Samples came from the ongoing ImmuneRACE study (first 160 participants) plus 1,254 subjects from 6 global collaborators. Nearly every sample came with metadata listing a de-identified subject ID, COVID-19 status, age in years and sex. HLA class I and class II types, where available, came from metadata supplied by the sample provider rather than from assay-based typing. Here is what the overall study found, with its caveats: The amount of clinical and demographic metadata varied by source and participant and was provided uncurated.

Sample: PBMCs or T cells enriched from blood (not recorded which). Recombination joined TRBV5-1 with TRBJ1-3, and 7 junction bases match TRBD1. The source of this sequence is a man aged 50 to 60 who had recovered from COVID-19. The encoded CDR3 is CASSPGTVVSGNTIYF. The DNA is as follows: TGCGCCAGCAGCCCCGGGACAGTCGTCTCTGGAAACACCATATATTTT.